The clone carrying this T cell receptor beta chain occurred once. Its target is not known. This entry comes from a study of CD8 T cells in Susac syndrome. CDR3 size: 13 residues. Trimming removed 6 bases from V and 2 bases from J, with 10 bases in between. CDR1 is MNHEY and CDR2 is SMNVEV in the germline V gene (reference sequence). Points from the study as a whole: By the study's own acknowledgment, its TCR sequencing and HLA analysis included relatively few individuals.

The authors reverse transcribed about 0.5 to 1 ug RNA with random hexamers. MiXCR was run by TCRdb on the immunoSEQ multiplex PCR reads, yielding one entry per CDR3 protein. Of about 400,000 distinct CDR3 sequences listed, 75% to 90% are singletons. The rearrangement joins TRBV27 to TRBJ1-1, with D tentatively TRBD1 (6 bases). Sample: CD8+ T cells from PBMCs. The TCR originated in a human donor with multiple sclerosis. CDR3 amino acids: CASRPDSNTEAFF. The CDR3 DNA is TGTGCCAGCAGGCCGGACAGTAACACTGAAGCTTTCTTT.